This T cell receptor beta chain was observed in a study of glioma-infiltrating T cells after dendritic cell vaccination. Points from the study as a whole: The cohort had few patients with full blood and tumor sets.

This clone has a single count. Its antigen is unknown. Sequencing was performed with immunoSEQ multiplex PCR; in TCRdb, only in-frame clones are kept and a portion is missing. The sample includes tens of thousands of clones, about 76% of them seen just once. Only patients with spare fresh-frozen tumor and over two years of follow-up were included. Germline CDR1 is MNHNS and CDR2 is SASEGT. Trimming took 6 bases from V and 2 from J; bases not matched to a gene: 7. The CDR3 has 15 amino acids. The TCR comes from a human donor with glioblastoma. The sequencing used blood, collected before dendritic cell vaccination. The chain carries TRBV6-1 and TRBJ2-7; 10 bases fit TRBD1. The CDR3 DNA sequence: TGTGCCAGCAGCCCCGGACAGGGGGAGACCTACGAGCAGTACTTC. This sequence encodes CASSPGQGETYEQYF.